This TCR beta chain was recovered during a study of OX40 agonist ivuxolimab in advanced cancers. The overall study: Having had anti-PD-1, anti-PD-L1 or anti-CTLA-4 therapy before was allowed, and roughly 39% had some.

Data came from immunoSEQ multiplex PCR; TCRdb stores just in-frame clones and leaves some out. The repertoire consists of roughly 70,000 clones, with roughly 87% occurring once and the leading ten covering over 2.5%. Overall study results and limits: The average count of expanded clones was higher among CD8+ T cells than among CD4+.

Comments on this clone: Its antigen is not known.

Trimming stripped 2 bases from V and 1 base from J, with 7 bases between. Germline CDR1 is MNHNS and CDR2 is SASEGT. The CDR3 sequence is 14 residues long. The sequencing used CD4+ or CD8+ T cells sorted from blood, collected in a trial of the OX40 agonist ivuxolimab. This clonotype was obtained from an adult with an advanced solid tumor such as melanoma, head and neck, liver or kidney cancer. The gene calls are TRBV6-1 and TRBJ2-3; tentative D call: TRBD2 (5 bases). The CDR3 DNA sequence: TGTGCCAGCAGTGAATCGAGGGGCACAGATACGCAGTATTTT. Amino acids: CASSESRGTDTQYF.